Below, 11 T cell receptor beta chains from the same sample are listed, as sequenced in a study of blood T cell repertoires in COVID-19. The assay was immunoSEQ multiplex PCR, and TCRdb's table has in-frame clones only and misses some. The table shows roughly 300,000 clones, with roughly 90% occurring only once. Source material: peripheral blood. Source of these receptors: a woman aged 25 to 39 with COVID-19, enrolled during active disease.

The chain recombines TRBV11-3 with TRBJ2-1; perhaps TRBD1 as D (5 bases). The CDR3 extends over 14 amino acids. Germline-derived CDR1 and CDR2 are SGHNT and YENEEA. The V and J ends lost 3 bases and 5 bases respectively, with 11 bases between them. In DNA form, the CDR3 reads TGTGCCAGCAGCTTTAGGCAGGGAAACAATGAGCAGTTCTTC. Translation gives CASSFRQGNNEQFF.

The chain recombines TRBV3-1 (or the pseudogene TRBV3-2) with TRBJ1-3; possibly TRBD1 for D (5 bases). Trimming took 4 bases from V and 8 from J, leaving 21 bases between them. Germline V gene data show CDR1 as LGHDT and CDR2 as YNNKEL (reference sequence). This CDR3 is built from 16 residues. CDR3 loop: CASSRKVREGADTIYF. In nucleotides, the CDR3 is TGTGCCAGCAGCCGGAAGGTCAGGGAAGGGGCGGACACCATATATTTT.

The chain carries TRBV2 and TRBJ2-4; D call uncertain. The CDR3 sequence is 11 residues long. V lost 7 bases, J lost 3 bases, and 4 bases lay in between. Germline-derived CDR1 and CDR2 are SNHLY and FYNNEI. For the CDR3, the DNA is TGTGCCAGCAACATCAAAAACATTCAGTACTTC. This codes for CASNIKNIQYF.

The rearrangement uses TRBV19 and TRBJ1-5, with D perhaps TRBD1 (5 bases). Germline CDR1 and CDR2: LNHDA and SQIVND (reference sequence). The CDR3 sequence is 13 residues long. The V end was cut by 9 bases, the J end by 7 bases, with 16 bases between. CDR3: CASTWGGWQPQHF. The CDR3 nucleotides read TGTGCCAGCACCTGGGGGGGATGGCAGCCCCAGCATTTT.

This clone was seen a single time. The CDR3 DNA is TGTGCCAGCAGGAGCTTATACTCTAGCTGGGAAGAGACCCAGTACTTC. Protein sequence: CASRSLYSSWEETQYF. The chain links TRBV7-2 to TRBJ2-5; a weak D match, TRBD2 (5 bases). Per the germline V gene, CDR1 is SGHTA and CDR2 is FQGNSA. This CDR3 is built from 16 residues. V shed 6 bases and J shed 3 bases, with 20 bases lying between them.

The CDR3 DNA reads as TGCAGCGTTGAAGGGCTAGCGGGTTCCTACGAGCAGTACTTC. It is translated as CSVEGLAGSYEQYF. The chain uses TRBV29-1 and TRBJ2-7; 8 bases match TRBD2. Trimming took 1 base from V and 1 from J; bases not matched to a gene: 3. This CDR3 spans 14 amino acids. Germline V gives CDR1 SQVTM, CDR2 ANQGSEA.

The sample holds one count of this clone. This rearrangement joins TRBV27 to TRBJ1-5, with D uncertain. The germline V gene has CDR1 MNHEY and CDR2 SMNVEV (reference sequence). V was clipped by 6 bases and J by 4 bases, with 13 bases between them. CDR3 size: 14 residues. Here the CDR3 reads CASRPGLNNQPQHF. CDR3 in DNA: TGTGCCAGCAGGCCAGGTCTGAATAATCAGCCCCAGCATTTT.

This chain links TRBV7-8 with TRBJ1-1; possibly TRBD1 for D (6 bases). This CDR3 has 14 amino acids. V dropped 6 bases and J dropped 1 base, with 12 bases sitting between them. Germline values: CDR1 SGHVS, CDR2 FQNEAQ. The CDR3 sequence: CASRRGGGNTEAFF. The DNA for the CDR3 is TGTGCCAGCAGGCGAGGAGGGGGGAACACTGAAGCTTTCTTT.

This chain connects TRBV6-5 to TRBJ1-2; the D is unclear. Germline lookup yields CDR1 MNHEY and CDR2 SVGAGI. The CDR3 sequence is 13 residues long. V gave up 6 bases and J gave up 0 bases, with 8 bases separating them. The DNA of the CDR3 is TGTGCCAGCAGGAGATCGGCTAACTATGGCTACACCTTC. Translated: CASRRSANYGYTF.

This clone was seen a single time. A read error may be the cause here, since a much bigger clone is one base away. The chain couples TRBV6-5 to TRBJ1-1, with 8 bases that match TRBD1. There are 13 residues in the CDR3. Trimming cost V 4 bases and J 3 bases; bases outside gene matches: 1. Germline V gene lookup returns CDR1 MNHEY and CDR2 SVGAGI. CDR3 residues: CASSWTGYTEAFF. In DNA, the CDR3 is TGTGCCAGCAGTTGGACAGGGTACACTGAAGCTTTCTTT.

V gene TRBV6-2 or TRBV6-3 combines with J gene TRBJ1-5, with a possible D match to TRBD1 (5 bases). The V end was cut by 2 bases, the J end by 1 base, with 18 bases between. Germline CDR1 and CDR2: MNHEY and SVGEGT. This CDR3 comprises 18 residues. In nucleotides, the CDR3 is TGTGCCAGCAGTTACGTTTCTGGGGGGGGACTCAGCAATCAGCCCCAGCATTTT. Protein product: CASSYVSGGGLSNQPQHF.